One and the same sample provided the 26 T cell receptor beta chains below, sequenced in a study of OX40 agonist ivuxolimab in advanced cancers. Here immunoSEQ multiplex PCR was the method, and the copy in TCRdb shows in-frame clones only, minus some. The sample yields around 26,000 clones, around 76% seen once. The input for sequencing was CD4+ or CD8+ T cells sorted from blood, taken in a trial of the OX40 agonist ivuxolimab. Every receptor here comes from an adult with an advanced solid tumor such as melanoma, head and neck, liver or kidney cancer.

V and J are TRBV6-5 and TRBJ2-1; TRBD1 aligns across 8 bases. The CDR3 is 13 amino acids. Germline lookup yields CDR1 MNHEY and CDR2 SVGAGI. The V and J ends lost 6 bases and 5 bases, in that order; junction bases with no gene match: 3. The CDR3 nucleotides are TGTGCCAGCAGCTACAGGGGGGACAATGAGCAGTTCTTC. Residues: CASSYRGDNEQFF.

The chain employs TRBV7-6 and TRBJ1-1; D unresolved. V was trimmed by 4 bases and J by 11 bases, leaving 11 bases between them. Per germline, CDR1 SGHVS and CDR2 FNYEAQ. The CDR3 sequence is 11 residues long. For the CDR3, the DNA is TGTGCCAGCAGCTCCACCCCGGAGGCTTTCTTT. This codes for CASSSTPEAFF.

CDR3 nucleotide sequence: TGTGCCAGCTCTGTGGGCGAGGCCTACGAGCAGTACTTC. Translating gives CASSVGEAYEQYF. The V call is TRBV7-2, the J call TRBJ2-7; no clear D. The CDR3 loop spans 13 amino acids. Germline V gives CDR1 SGHTA, CDR2 FQGNSA. V shed 8 bases and J shed 2 bases, with 13 bases lying between them.

The chain couples TRBV7-9 to TRBJ2-5, with 9 bases aligning to TRBD1. There are 15 residues in the CDR3. V was clipped by 5 bases and J by 5 bases; unmatched bases: 9. The germline CDR1 and CDR2 sequences are SEHNR and FQNEAQ (reference sequence). The CDR3 reads CASSHRDRVGETQYF. The CDR3 region has the DNA TGTGCCAGCAGCCACAGGGACAGGGTCGGCGAGACCCAGTACTTC.

Only a few counts were recorded for this clone. The chain employs TRBV30 and TRBJ1-2; D is uncertain. The V and J ends lost 1 base and 6 bases respectively, with 12 bases between them. The length of the CDR3 is 13 residues. Germline lookup yields CDR1 GTSNPN and CDR2 SVGIG (reference sequence). CDR3 region: CAWSATLSHGYTF. The CDR3 DNA is TGTGCCTGGAGTGCCACTCTGAGCCATGGCTACACCTTC.

V is TRBV7-9 and J is TRBJ2-2, with D perhaps matching TRBD1 (5 bases). Trimming cost V 5 bases and J 4 bases, with 17 bases left between them. Looked up from germline, CDR1 is SEHNR and CDR2 is FQNEAQ (reference sequence). The CDR3 runs 16 residues. The CDR3 loop is CASSLNDGHITGELFF. In nucleotides, the CDR3 is TGTGCCAGCAGCCTAAACGACGGACATATCACCGGGGAGCTGTTTTTT. The full variable domain, with the rest looked up from reference TRBV7-9 and TRBJ2-2, is DTGVSQNPRHKITKRGQNVTFRCDPISEHNRLYWYRQTLGQGPEFLTYFQNEAQLEKSRLLSDRFSAERPKGSFSTLEIQRTEQGDSAMYLCASSLNDGHITGELFFGEGSRLTVL.

The chain links TRBV27 to TRBJ1-2, with D tentatively TRBD1 (5 bases). This CDR3 comprises 14 residues. V shed 3 bases and J shed 1 base, with 9 bases lying between them. Germline V gene data show CDR1 as MNHEY and CDR2 as SMNVEV (reference sequence). CDR3 nucleotides: TGTGCCAGCAGTTTTGAGGGGAATAACTATGGCTACACCTTC. Amino acid sequence: CASSFEGNNYGYTF.

The rearrangement links TRBV7-9 to TRBJ2-3; 9 positions agree with TRBD2. Per germline, CDR1 SEHNR and CDR2 FQNEAQ (reference sequence). CDR3 length equals 14 residues. Trimming cost V 4 bases and J 5 bases; bases outside gene matches: 4. CDR3 DNA sequence: TGTGCCAGCAGCTATAGCGGGGGAAGAGATACGCAGTATTTT. It codes for CASSYSGGRDTQYF.

This clone was picked up a small number of times. The chain has TRBV25-1 and TRBJ1-5; D remains ambiguous. The CDR3 is 14 residues long. V was cut by 10 bases and J by 1 base, with 14 bases left in between. CDR1 and CDR2 (germline): MGHDK, SYGVNS. CDR3 sequence: CATQRLGSNQPQHF. CDR3 DNA: TGTGCCACCCAGCGGCTGGGGAGCAATCAGCCCCAGCATTTT.

This clone has just one count. This rearrangement joins TRBV13 to TRBJ2-5; D ambiguous. V shed 1 base and J shed 2 bases, with 8 bases lying between them. The germline gives CDR1 PRHDT, CDR2 FYEKMQ (reference sequence). CDR3 length: 14 amino acids. The CDR3 DNA reads as TGTGCCAGCAGCTTAGCGGTGCAGCAAGAGACCCAGTACTTC. This codes for CASSLAVQQETQYF.

Details on this clone: Being one base from a much bigger clone, this may be a read error. The rearrangement links TRBV6-9 to TRBJ1-5; 10 bases agree with TRBD1. CDR3 size: 15 residues. The germline V gene has CDR1 MNHGY and CDR2 SVAAGI. The V and J ends lost 2 bases and 5 bases, in that order; junction bases with no gene match: 3. This CDR3 is CASSYRDRGDQPQHF. The CDR3 DNA is TGTGCCAGCAGTTATCGGGACAGGGGCGATCAGCCCCAGCATTTT.

The chain is built from TRBV5-4 and TRBJ2-1, with D maybe TRBD1 (6 bases). Germline assignment: CDR1 SGHNT and CDR2 YYREEE (reference sequence). This CDR3 comprises 17 residues. V was shortened by 0 bases and J by 7 bases, with 20 bases between the two germline ends. The CDR3 reads CASSLALIQQGRNEQFF. The DNA of the CDR3 is TGTGCCAGCAGCTTGGCACTCATCCAACAGGGTAGGAATGAGCAGTTCTTC.

The rearrangement uses TRBV9 and TRBJ1-1; 8 bases fit TRBD1. CDR1 is SGDLS, CDR2 YYNGEE, per germline. Trimming took 4 bases from V and 4 from J; bases not matched to a gene: 12. The CDR3 is 16 residues long. The CDR3 is CASSTQGAFRGTEAFF. The CDR3 DNA reads TGTGCCAGCAGCACTCAGGGGGCGTTCCGAGGCACTGAAGCTTTCTTT.

This clone was detected once. The chain carries TRBV5-8 and TRBJ1-6, with 9 bases lining up with TRBD1. V was clipped by 3 bases and J by 7 bases; unmatched bases: 11. Germline loops: CDR1 SGHTS, CDR2 YDEGEE. The CDR3 contains 17 residues. Here the CDR3 reads CASSSRTGGAPNSPLHF. For the CDR3, the DNA is TGTGCCAGCAGCTCGCGAACAGGGGGCGCACCCAATTCACCCCTCCACTTT. The full variable domain, in which reference TRBV5-8 and TRBJ1-6 provide the parts outside the CDR3, is EAGVTQSPTHLIKTRGQQATLRCSPISGHTSVYWYQQALGLGLQFLLWYDEGEERNRGNFPPRFSGRQFPNYSSELNVNALELEDSALYLCASSSRTGGAPNSPLHFGNGTRLTVT.

The chain combines TRBV5-6 with TRBJ2-5; 7 nucleotides agree with TRBD2. The CDR3 loop spans 14 amino acids. Trimming at V came to 1 base and at J to 3 bases, leaving 3 bases not matched to a gene. Germline assignment: CDR1 SGHDT and CDR2 YYEEEE. The CDR3 reads CASSLYRGEETQYF. DNA of the CDR3: TGTGCCAGCAGCTTGTATCGGGGGGAAGAGACCCAGTACTTC.

This chain connects TRBV7-3 to TRBJ2-3, with D possibly called TRBD1 or TRBD2 (6 bases each). Trimming shortened V by 3 bases and J by 4 bases, and 17 bases separated the two germline ends. The CDR3 length is 16 residues. Germline V lookup: CDR1 SGHTA, CDR2 FQGTGA. The CDR3 region has the DNA TGTGCCAGCAGCTTCTCTGGACGGGGGCAGTCAGATACGCAGTATTTT. It is translated as CASSFSGRGQSDTQYF.

This clone came up once. The gene calls are TRBV5-4 and TRBJ2-2, with D hard to call. CDR3 length equals 11 residues. Per the germline V gene, CDR1 is SGHNT and CDR2 is YYREEE (reference sequence). The ends were cut back, 6 bases at V and 4 bases at J, with 4 bases in the middle. The CDR3 protein is CASTLTGELFF. For the CDR3, the DNA is TGTGCCAGCACTCTCACCGGGGAGCTGTTTTTT.

The chain joins TRBV6-6 to TRBJ2-1; 7 bases match TRBD1. J was trimmed by 0 bases and V by 2 bases; bases with no gene match: 4. This CDR3 comprises 16 residues. The V gene's germline CDR1 is MNHNY and CDR2 SVGAGI (reference sequence). The CDR3 sequence: CASSYSSGGSYNEQFF. CDR3 in DNA: TGTGCCAGCAGTTACAGTTCAGGGGGCTCCTACAATGAGCAGTTCTTC.

CDR3 in amino acids: CASSYSGLASDEQFF. Here the CDR3 DNA reads TGTGCCAGCAGTTACTCGGGACTAGCCAGCGATGAGCAGTTCTTC. This chain joins TRBV6-6 and TRBJ2-1, with 9 bases matching TRBD2. Germline V gene lookup returns CDR1 MNHNY and CDR2 SVGAGI (reference sequence). With V trimmed by 0 bases and J by 8 bases, 5 bases remained unmatched. CDR3 length: 15 residues.

This chain joins TRBV5-6 and TRBJ1-1; tentatively, D is TRBD1 (6 bases). V lost 4 bases to trimming and J lost 0 bases, with 13 bases between them. The germline V gene encodes CDR1 SGHDT and CDR2 YYEEEE. The CDR3 is made up of 15 amino acids. Here the CDR3 DNA reads TGTGCCAGCAGCCTTATACAGGGCATGAACACTGAAGCTTTCTTT. Translation: CASSLIQGMNTEAFF.

The chain carries TRBV6-1 and TRBJ1-1, with D unclear. There are 13 residues in the CDR3. Trimming removed 6 bases at V and 1 base at J, with 9 bases between. CDR1 is MNHNS and CDR2 is SASEGT in the germline V gene. CDR3 bases: TGTGCCAGCAGGACCCAAGGGAACACTGAAGCTTTCTTT. Translating gives CASRTQGNTEAFF.

The V call is TRBV4-3, the J call TRBJ2-4; TRBD2 matches at 8 bases. V lost 4 bases to trimming and J lost 3 bases; unmatched junction nucleotides: 20. Germline loops: CDR1 LGHNA, CDR2 YSLEER. This CDR3 is 20 amino acids long. The CDR3 nucleotides read TGCGCCAGCAGCCTGCGCCGGTTTCAGCGGGGGTCGGAGGGCAAAAACATTCAGTACTTC. Amino acid sequence: CASSLRRFQRGSEGKNIQYF.

Note on this clone: Other DNA sequences within the sample encode an identical CDR3. The CDR3 nucleotides are TGTGCCAGCAGTTTGAGGCCCTACAATGAGCAGTTCTTC. This translates into CASSLRPYNEQFF. The chain uses TRBV27 and TRBJ2-1; the D is unclear. This CDR3 has 13 residues. Germline V gene data show CDR1 as MNHEY and CDR2 as SMNVEV (reference sequence). V lost 3 bases and J 2 bases, leaving 5 bases between the germline ends.

This clone showed up just a few times. The chain has TRBV9 and TRBJ2-7, with D perhaps given as TRBD1 or TRBD2 (6 bases each). V lost 0 bases, J lost 4 bases, and 14 bases lay in between. Germline V gives CDR1 SGDLS, CDR2 YYNGEE. The length of the CDR3 is 15 residues. Here the CDR3 DNA reads TGTGCCAGCAGCGTAGGGACGGGGGCAGGGTACGAGCAGTACTTC. Amino acids: CASSVGTGAGYEQYF.

The chain joins TRBV6-5 to TRBJ1-2; TRBD1 matches at 7 bases. The CDR3 is made up of 14 amino acids. Trimming cost V 6 bases and J 4 bases; bases outside gene matches: 8. Germline CDR1 and CDR2: MNHEY and SVGAGI. CDR3 sequence reads: CASRNPKGAYGYTF. The CDR3 DNA follows: TGTGCCAGCAGGAACCCTAAGGGGGCCTATGGCTACACCTTC.

The chain carries TRBV29-1 and TRBJ2-1; a possible D gene is TRBD2 (6 bases). Germline CDR1 is SQVTM and CDR2 is ANQGSEA. V shed 3 bases and J shed 4 bases, with 13 bases lying between them. The CDR3 loop spans 14 amino acids. CDR3 sequence reads: CSVDGGIQYNEQFF. The CDR3 DNA is TGCAGCGTTGACGGGGGAATCCAATACAATGAGCAGTTCTTC.